These T cell receptor beta chains were read from a single sample in a study of control samples from healthy donors and cancer patients. Generated by immunoSEQ multiplex PCR, the TCRdb table keeps only in-frame clones and is missing some. The table includes approximately 180,000 clones, around 94% detected once. Sequenced: blood. All receptors derive from a young woman in good health. Both conserved end residues are part of each CDR3. The D gene is left open where the match is weak. The listing skips clone size in some rows; elsewhere it reads once, few, many or a size class.

size	D	J	V	CDR3	DNA
-	-	TRBJ1-3	TRBV10-3	CAISEGGGSGNTIYF	TGTGCCATCAGTGAAGGAGGGGGCTCTGGAAACACCATATATTTT
-	-	TRBJ1-2	TRBV6-5	CASSYGADYGYTF	TGTGCCAGCAGTTACGGGGCTGACTATGGCTACACCTTC
-	-	TRBJ1-1	TRBV5-1	CASSLEGRNTEAFF	TGCGCCAGCAGCTTGGAGGGTCGTAACACTGAAGCTTTCTTT
-	-	TRBJ2-5	TRBV27	CASSFPSGTQYF	TGTGCCAGCAGTTTCCCCTCTGGGACCCAGTACTTC
-	-	TRBJ2-3	TRBV6-2/TRBV6-3	CASSYSIAGTSTSSTDTQYF	TGTGCCAGCAGTTACTCGATTGCAGGGACTTCAACCTCTAGCACAGATACGCAGTATTTT
-	-	TRBJ2-3	TRBV10-1	CASSEGLETTDTQYF	TGCGCCAGCAGTGAGGGGTTGGAGACCACAGATACGCAGTATTTT
-	-	TRBJ1-2	TRBV19	CASSPFGEQGYTF	TGTGCCAGTAGTCCCTTTGGCGAACAGGGCTACACCTTC
-	TRBD1	TRBJ1-5	TRBV19	CASSIKGARQPQHF	TGTGCCAGTAGTATTAAGGGGGCGCGTCAGCCCCAGCATTTT
-	TRBD1	TRBJ2-1	TRBV11-3	CASSSLAGGHNEQFF	TGTGCCAGCAGCAGTCTAGCAGGGGGTCACAATGAGCAGTTCTTC
-	-	TRBJ1-1	TRBV10-3	CAISEGSGFRPTEAFF	TGTGCCATCAGTGAGGGGTCGGGGTTTCGGCCGACTGAAGCTTTCTTT
-	TRBD1	TRBJ1-4	TRBV19	CASSLRRQGRSEKLFF	TGTGCCAGTAGTCTTCGGAGACAGGGGAGGTCTGAAAAACTGTTTTTT
-	TRBD1	TRBJ1-2	TRBV5-1	CASSYQGRGQGGYTF	TGCGCCAGCAGCTACCAAGGCCGCGGACAGGGTGGCTACACCTTC
-	-	TRBJ2-2	TRBV11-2	CASSLGTGYGPGELFF	TGTGCCAGCAGCTTAGGTACAGGGTATGGCCCCGGGGAGCTGTTTTTT
-	-	TRBJ1-2	TRBV5-1	CASSLEDRGTSNYGYTF	TGCGCCAGCAGCTTAGAGGACAGAGGAACTTCTAACTATGGCTACACCTTC
-	-	TRBJ1-2	TRBV5-1	CASSPTDSIYGYTF	TGCGCCAGCAGCCCCACGGACAGTATCTATGGCTACACCTTC
-	TRBD2	TRBJ2-7	TRBV4-1	CASSHRFPSGLSYEQYF	TGCGCCAGCAGCCACAGGTTCCCTAGCGGGCTATCCTACGAGCAGTACTTC
once	TRBD1	TRBJ2-7	TRBV5-1	CASSLSPGQGSYEQYF	TGCGCCAGCAGCTTATCACCGGGACAGGGTTCCTACGAGCAGTACTTC
-	TRBD1	TRBJ2-7	TRBV6-1	CASSEDVIGTGSSYEQYF	TGTGCCAGCAGTGAAGATGTTATCGGGACAGGGAGCTCCTACGAGCAGTACTTC
-	TRBD2	TRBJ2-3	TRBV13	CASSLRAGGPTDTQYF	TGTGCCAGCAGCTTACGAGCGGGAGGGCCGACAGATACGCAGTATTTT
-	-	TRBJ1-2	TRBV5-1	CASSPQSTNYGYTF	TGCGCCAGCAGTCCACAATCGACTAACTATGGCTACACCTTC
-	-	TRBJ1-2	TRBV28	CASSLNYGYTF	TGTGCCAGCAGTCTGAACTATGGCTACACCTTC
-	-	TRBJ2-3	TRBV5-4	CASSSQGDTQYF	TGTGCCAGCAGCAGCCAAGGGGATACGCAGTATTTT
-	TRBD1	TRBJ2-7	TRBV5-1	CASSQPLGTANYEQYF	TGCGCCAGCAGCCAACCCCTTGGGACAGCTAATTACGAGCAGTACTTC
-	-	TRBJ1-5	TRBV28	CASSRIFQPQHF	TGTGCCAGCAGTAGGATATTTCAGCCCCAGCATTTT
-	TRBD2	TRBJ2-2	TRBV11-2	CASSFFPILLAVDTGELFF	TGTGCCAGCAGCTTTTTCCCCATCCTACTAGCGGTAGACACCGGGGAGCTGTTTTTT
-	-	TRBJ1-2	TRBV6-6	CASSPDGIYGYTF	TGTGCCAGCAGTCCCGACGGAATCTATGGCTACACCTTC
-	-	TRBJ1-5	TRBV6-1	CASSEALQGHQPQHF	TGTGCCAGCAGTGAAGCGCTACAGGGTCATCAGCCCCAGCATTTT
-	TRBD1	TRBJ1-2	TRBV11-3	CASSPGQGSYGYTF	TGTGCCAGCAGCCCCGGACAGGGGAGCTATGGCTACACCTTC
-	-	TRBJ2-1	TRBV5-1	CASSRGAYNEQFF	TGCGCCAGCAGCCGGGGGGCTTACAATGAGCAGTTCTTC
few	-	TRBJ2-1	TRBV10-3	CAISEGTGFSNEQFF	TGTGCCATCAGTGAAGGTACGGGGTTTTCCAATGAGCAGTTCTTC
-	-	TRBJ1-3	TRBV18	CASSPPGDGNTIYF	TGTGCCAGCTCACCCCCGGGGGACGGAAACACCATATATTTT
few	-	TRBJ2-7	TRBV6-5	CASSLDNEQYF	TGTGCCAGCAGTCTGGACAACGAGCAGTACTTC
-	-	TRBJ1-2	TRBV7-9	CASSLKTNYGYTF	TGTGCCAGCAGCTTGAAAACTAACTATGGCTACACCTTC
-	-	TRBJ2-1	TRBV11-3	CASSLRSQREEFF	TGTGCCAGCAGCTTAAGGTCCCAACGAGAGGAGTTCTTC
-	-	TRBJ2-5	TRBV7-9	CASSLAGLQETQYF	TGTGCCAGCAGCTTAGCGGGCTTACAAGAGACCCAGTACTTC
-	-	TRBJ1-1	TRBV6-5	CASSYSGTGNTEAFF	TGTGCCAGCAGTTACTCGGGGACGGGGAACACTGAAGCTTTCTTT
-	-	TRBJ2-5	TRBV7-9	CASSPQGGQETQYF	TGTGCCAGCAGCCCACAGGGTGGGCAAGAGACCCAGTACTTC
-	TRBD1	TRBJ2-1	TRBV11-3	CASSLVQGANEQFF	TGTGCCAGCAGCTTAGTGCAGGGGGCGAATGAGCAGTTCTTC
-	TRBD1	TRBJ1-2	TRBV3-1/TRBV3-2	CASSQSDRGRGYTF	TGTGCCAGCAGCCAGTCGGACAGGGGCAGAGGCTACACCTTC
-	TRBD1	TRBJ2-6	TRBV5-6	CASSPPEQGARYGANVLTF	TGTGCCAGCAGCCCCCCGGAACAGGGGGCGCGATATGGGGCCAACGTCCTGACTTTC
once	-	TRBJ2-1	TRBV11-2	CASSLYRVPYNEQFF	TGTGCCAGCAGCTTATACAGAGTACCCTACAATGAGCAGTTCTTC
-	-	TRBJ2-2	TRBV19	CASNPARSGAFGELFF	TGTGCCAGTAACCCCGCTCGGTCGGGCGCGTTCGGGGAGCTGTTTTTT
-	-	TRBJ1-1	TRBV6-5	CASSPLVPNTEAFF	TGTGCCAGCAGTCCCCTGGTTCCGAACACTGAAGCTTTCTTT
once	-	TRBJ2-3	TRBV11-2	CASRRGGDTQYF	TGTGCCAGCAGGAGGGGGGGGGATACGCAGTATTTT
-	TRBD1	TRBJ1-1	TRBV5-1	CASSLGGGYTEAFF	TGCGCCAGCAGCTTGGGAGGGGGCTACACTGAAGCTTTCTTT
-	TRBD1	TRBJ1-4	TRBV2	CASSLYRGTNEKLFF	TGTGCCAGCAGTTTGTACAGGGGAACTAATGAAAAACTGTTTTTT
-	TRBD1	TRBJ2-5	TRBV28	CASSPQPGQSQETQYF	TGTGCCAGCAGTCCCCAACCGGGACAGAGCCAAGAGACCCAGTACTTC
-	-	TRBJ2-1	TRBV9	CASSVARGQEQFF	TGTGCCAGCAGCGTAGCCAGGGGCCAGGAGCAGTTCTTC
-	-	TRBJ1-5	TRBV19	CASSIDHPWVYQPQHF	TGTGCCAGTAGTATAGATCACCCATGGGTGTATCAGCCCCAGCATTTT
-	-	TRBJ1-5	TRBV10-2	CGSSSQGPPQHF	TGCGGCAGCAGTTCACAGGGCCCGCCCCAGCATTTT
-	-	TRBJ1-5	TRBV28	CASSLGGVVGSPQHF	TGTGCCAGCAGTTTAGGAGGGGTTGTAGGGTCGCCCCAGCATTTT
once	TRBD1	TRBJ1-2	TRBV20-1	CSATGEYGYTF	TGCAGTGCGACAGGGGAGTATGGCTACACCTTC